This T cell receptor (beta chain) was documented in a study of blood T cells in healthy people across ages. As regards this clonotype: Antigen specificity is unknown.

Findings and caveats of the study: Naive T cell percentage strongly correlated with TCR beta diversity. PBMCs left unsorted prevented a conclusive naive versus antigen-experienced comparison.

In each sample, at least 6 million PBMCs were isolated. Next came a second PCR, run for about 7 to 12 cycles, which used a sample-barcoded 5' primer along with a J-beta primer mix. Each cDNA was tagged by a template-switch adaptor containing 12 random nucleotides. TCRdb reprocessed the 5' RACE reads with MiXCR, giving one entry per CDR3 protein. In the table there are approximately 800,000 distinct CDR3 sequences, around 50% of which are singletons. Losses at the gene ends were 0 bases for V and 3 bases for J; bases not matched to a gene: 5. From germline, CDR1 is MGHRA and CDR2 YSYEKL. This CDR3 comprises 17 residues.

Sequencing was done on a sample of blood. V gene TRBV4-1 combines with J gene TRBJ2-1, with 10 bases matching TRBD2. The TCR sequence derives from a man older than 75 in good health. CDR3 residues: CASSQDRASGSYNEQFF. The CDR3 DNA reads as TGCGCCAGCAGCCAAGATCGGGCTAGCGGGAGCTACAATGAGCAGTTCTTC.